A single sample is the source of the 3 T cell receptor beta chains below, sequenced in a study of long-term antiretroviral therapy in people with HIV. Researchers report immunoSEQ v3.0 was run at survey level. Assay used: immunoSEQ multiplex PCR; TCRdb lists only in-frame clones, some missing. The table shows around 29,000 clones, with about 96% occurring only once. This material consisted of unsorted PBMCs, taken 5.3 years after starting antiretroviral therapy. The receptors were sampled from a man in his thirties or forties with HIV.

The J gene is TRBJ2-7, the V gene TRBV7-3; D is perhaps TRBD2 (6 bases). The CDR3 loop spans 14 amino acids. The V and J ends lost 5 bases and 3 bases respectively, with 14 bases between them. Per the germline V gene, CDR1 is SGHTA and CDR2 is FQGTGA. CDR3 bases: TGTGCCAGCAGCCCCTCTGGGGGGAGCTACGAGCAGTACTTC. Translated, it gives CASSPSGGSYEQYF.

The CDR3, as DNA: TGCGCCAGCAGCCAAGAGGGGGACAGGCCCAATCAGCCCCAGCATTTT. This sequence encodes CASSQEGDRPNQPQHF. The chain has TRBV4-1 and TRBJ1-5; 8 bases are a match to TRBD1. CDR3 size: 16 residues. Trimming removed 0 bases from V and 3 bases from J; junction bases left unmatched: 4. Germline CDR1 MGHRA, CDR2 YSYEKL.

The chain couples TRBV27 to TRBJ2-7; TRBD2 matches 16 bases. Germline CDR1 MNHEY, CDR2 SMNVEV (reference sequence). The CDR3 is 19 amino acids. V was clipped by 2 bases and J by 0 bases; unmatched bases: 7. The CDR3 DNA sequence: TGTGCCAGCAGTTTACTGGGACTAGCGGGAGGGGGTAGCTCCTACGAGCAGTACTTC. Translating it yields CASSLLGLAGGGSSYEQYF.